This T cell receptor (beta chain) derives from a study of blood T cells in healthy people across ages. The CDR3 covers 14 residues. CDR1 and CDR2 from the germline V gene are LGHDT and YNNKEL (reference sequence). Trimming stripped 4 bases from V and 5 bases from J, with 14 bases between. Study observations and caveats: The fall in TCR beta diversity per million T cells was roughly linear with age. Changes seen in expanded clonotypes were possibly confounded by donor CMV status left unknown.

Combining a sample-barcoded 5' primer with a J-beta primer mix, a second PCR ran for roughly 7 to 11 cycles. Each cDNA molecule received a tag from a template-switch adaptor that had 12 random nucleotides. TCRdb analysed the 5' RACE reads with MiXCR anew, one entry per CDR3 protein. The sample lists roughly 700,000 distinct CDR3 sequences, roughly 49% occurring once. Of note for this clonotype: Its antigen is not known.

The receptor was derived from a woman aged 60-70 years in good health. Sequenced input: blood. The genes are TRBV3-1 and TRBJ2-5; no clear D. CDR3 in amino acids: CASSLNGLGETQYF. CDR3 coding DNA: TGTGCCAGCAGCCTAAACGGCCTGGGGGAGACCCAGTACTTC.